The rows below give T cell receptor beta chains drawn from one sample of a study of OX40 agonist ivuxolimab in advanced cancers. Clones were sequenced by immunoSEQ multiplex PCR, and TCRdb holds only the in-frame ones, with some missing. The profile covers over 80,000 clones, with less than 90% appearing a single time and over 0.65% taken by the ten largest. This material consisted of CD4+ or CD8+ T cells sorted from blood, taken in a trial of the OX40 agonist ivuxolimab. The receptors were gathered from an adult with an advanced solid tumor such as melanoma, head and neck, liver or kidney cancer. CDR3s include the opening cysteine and the closing phenylalanine or tryptophan. The D gene is left open where the match is weak. Some rows mark clone size as missing; the rest say once, few, many or name a class of expanded clone.

V gene,clone size,J gene,D gene,CDR3 DNA,CDR3 protein
TRBV6-6,-,TRBJ2-7,-,TGTGCCAGCAGTTACTCGGGGCTCGAGCAGTACTTC,CASSYSGLEQYF
TRBV5-1,-,TRBJ2-2,TRBD2,TGCGCCAGCAGCGAGACTAGCGGGACAACCGGGGAGCTGTTTTTT,CASSETSGTTGELFF
TRBV2,once,TRBJ1-1,-,TGTGCCAGCAGTGAACAATGGAACACTGAAGCTTTCTTT,CASSEQWNTEAFF
TRBV2,-,TRBJ2-5,-,TGTGCCAGCAGTGTGGAGAGCCGGGAGACCCAGTACTTC,CASSVESRETQYF
TRBV11-2,few,TRBJ2-3,-,TGTGCCAGCAGCCTCAGGAGTCTAAATACGCAGTATTTT,CASSLRSLNTQYF
TRBV28,-,TRBJ1-4,-,TGTGCCAGCAGTCCTCCAGGGTGGAGGGAAAAACTGTTTTTT,CASSPPGWREKLFF
TRBV6-1,-,TRBJ1-6,-,TGTGCCAGCAGTGAATGGGGGGGGAGTAATTCACCCCTCCACTTT,CASSEWGGSNSPLHF
TRBV19,-,TRBJ1-3,-,TGTGCCAGTAGTAGCCGGGACCCTGGAAACACCATATATTTT,CASSSRDPGNTIYF
TRBV9,once,TRBJ2-1,-,TGTGCCAGCAGCGTAGCGAGCGGAGAATACAATGAGCAGTTCTTC,CASSVASGEYNEQFF
TRBV2,-,TRBJ2-1,-,TGTGCCAGCAAGGGAATGAGCCGACTTCCCGCATTCTTC,CASKGMSRLPAFF
TRBV28,-,TRBJ1-5,-,TGTGCCAGCAGTTCCGGGACTTGGCCCCAGCATTTT,CASSSGTWPQHF
TRBV2,-,TRBJ2-7,TRBD1,TGTGCCAGTATACCTGGGCCCGGGACAGACTACGAGCAGTACTTC,CASIPGPGTDYEQYF
TRBV27,-,TRBJ2-1,-,TGTGCCACCCTGTTACATGAGCAGTTCTTC,CATLLHEQFF
TRBV10-3,-,TRBJ2-1,TRBD2,TGTGCCATCAGCGGACTAGGGGCCTACAATGAGCAGTTCTTC,CAISGLGAYNEQFF
TRBV6-5,once,TRBJ2-2,-,TGTGCCAGCAGTTACGGGGGGGGCTCCGGGGAGCTGTTTTTT,CASSYGGGSGELFF
TRBV5-6,once,TRBJ1-5,TRBD1,TGTGCCAGCAGCCGAAGGGGGCTGGGACAGCCCCAGCATTTT,CASSRRGLGQPQHF
TRBV21-1,-,TRBJ2-7,-,TGTGCCAGCAGCGTCGGTAGCGGGAGGTGCTACGAGCAGTACTTC,CASSVGSGRCYEQYF
TRBV6-6,-,TRBJ1-2,TRBD1,TGTGCCAGCACCTCGCAGGACAGGGCTGGCTATGGCTACACCTTC,CASTSQDRAGYGYTF
TRBV6-1,once,TRBJ1-1,TRBD1,TGTGCCAGCACCGCAGGGGGGGGTTCGGAGCAAGCTTTCTTT,CASTAGGGSEQAFF
TRBV5-5,-,TRBJ1-2,-,TGTGCCAGCAGCCCCGGGGCAAACTATGGCTACACCTTC,CASSPGANYGYTF
TRBV6-5,-,TRBJ2-3,TRBD2,TGTGCCAGCAGTTTCATAGGACTAGGCACAGATACGCAGTATTTT,CASSFIGLGTDTQYF
TRBV19,-,TRBJ2-1,-,TGTGCCAGTAGACCCACCAGGGTGTATGAGCAGTTCTTC,CASRPTRVYEQFF
TRBV7-2,-,TRBJ2-2,TRBD2,TGTGCCAGCAATATGGTAGCGGGACGCGTGGGGACCGGGGAGCTGTTTTTT,CASNMVAGRVGTGELFF
TRBV19,-,TRBJ1-1,-,TGTGCCAGTAGTTTCTCCTGGAGGAACACTGAAGCTTTCTTT,CASSFSWRNTEAFF
TRBV5-6,-,TRBJ1-2,TRBD1,TGTGCCAGCAGCTTGCCTGGACAGGTTGTTAGCTATGGCTACACCTTC,CASSLPGQVVSYGYTF
TRBV5-1,-,TRBJ2-7,TRBD1,TGCGCCAGCAGCATACAGGGGCCCTACGAGCAGTACTTC,CASSIQGPYEQYF
TRBV5-1,-,TRBJ1-2,-,TGCGCCAGCAGCCCGTCGGACTATGGCTACACCTTC,CASSPSDYGYTF
TRBV11-1,-,TRBJ1-1,-,TGTGCCAGCAGCTTAAACACTGAAGCTTTCTTT,CASSLNTEAFF
TRBV27,-,TRBJ2-3,-,TGTGCCATCTCGACTAGGAGCACAGATACGCAGTATTTT,CAISTRSTDTQYF
TRBV10-3,-,TRBJ1-4,-,TGTGCCATCAGTGAGGCAGAGAGAAATGAAAAACTGTTTTTT,CAISEAERNEKLFF
TRBV19,-,TRBJ1-5,TRBD1,TGTGCCAGTATCACAGGGGACCAGCCCCAGCATTTT,CASITGDQPQHF
TRBV18,once,TRBJ2-5,TRBD2,TGTGCCAGCTCACCACCGAAGGGAGGGAGGTTCCAAGAGACCCAGTACTTC,CASSPPKGGRFQETQYF
TRBV29-1,-,TRBJ2-1,-,TGCAGCGTGCGCGGATTGGGTGCCTACAATGAGCAGTTCTTC,CSVRGLGAYNEQFF
TRBV9,few,TRBJ1-5,-,TGTGCCAGCAATCGAGGACGACAGAACAATCAGCCCCAGCATTTT,CASNRGRQNNQPQHF
TRBV19,-,TRBJ2-7,TRBD1,TGTGCCAGTAGTCCCCGGGACAGTCCTCTTGGGCAGTACTTC,CASSPRDSPLGQYF
TRBV5-1,-,TRBJ2-4,-,TGCGCCAGCAGCTTGGCCCCCGGAGACATTCAGTACTTC,CASSLAPGDIQYF
TRBV19,-,TRBJ1-4,-,TGTGCCAGTAGTCCACAGGGTGTAGGACTGTTTTTT,CASSPQGVGLFF
TRBV7-6,-,TRBJ1-3,-,TGTGCCAGCAGCTCGGCCCCCGGCGCCTTCGGAAACACCATATATTTT,CASSSAPGAFGNTIYF
TRBV19,-,TRBJ1-1,-,TGTGCCAGTAATCCCCGGGACACAAGGACCAAAGCTTTCTTT,CASNPRDTRTKAFF
TRBV4-3,-,TRBJ2-1,TRBD2,TGCGCCAGCAGCCAAGATTTGGCTAGCGGTCGGTCGGGTGAGCAGTTCTTC,CASSQDLASGRSGEQFF
TRBV2,-,TRBJ1-4,-,TGTGCCAGCAAAATAGACAGGACTAATGAAAAACTGTTTTTT,CASKIDRTNEKLFF
TRBV18,-,TRBJ2-1,TRBD2,TGTGCCAGCTCAGCCACTGGCGGGAGGACCTTTGCGCAGTTCTTC,CASSATGGRTFAQFF
TRBV2,-,TRBJ2-2,-,TGTGCCAGCAGTGGCAGGGTGAACACCGGGGAGCTGTTTTTT,CASSGRVNTGELFF
TRBV11-2,-,TRBJ1-1,-,TGTGCCAGCAGCTATCATCCAGGAACTGAAGCTTTCTTT,CASSYHPGTEAFF
TRBV4-1,-,TRBJ1-6,-,TGCGCCAGCAGCCTACTTGGGGCCCAGGATTCACCCCTCCACTTT,CASSLLGAQDSPLHF
TRBV28,-,TRBJ2-5,-,TGTGCCAGCCGCAAACCAGGTCGCGAGACCCAGTACTTC,CASRKPGRETQYF
TRBV11-2,-,TRBJ2-5,TRBD2,TGTGCCAGCAGCCCGGAAAAGGCGGTTAGGGGAGGGGAGACCCAGTACTTC,CASSPEKAVRGGETQYF
TRBV29-1,once,TRBJ2-1,TRBD2,TGCAGCGTAGGGGGACTAGCGGGATACTCCTACAATGAGCAGTTCTTC,CSVGGLAGYSYNEQFF
TRBV9,-,TRBJ2-6,-,TGTGCCAGCAGCCCAGGGACCGACATCTTCTCTGGGGCCAACGTCCTGACTTTC,CASSPGTDIFSGANVLTF
TRBV2,once,TRBJ2-1,-,TGTGCCAGCAGTGGAAGGGCGGGATTACCCCATGAGCAGTTCTTC,CASSGRAGLPHEQFF
TRBV5-1,-,TRBJ2-3,-,TGCGCCAGCAGCTTGGCCACTATAGCGGATACGCAGTATTTT,CASSLATIADTQYF
TRBV5-1,-,TRBJ2-7,TRBD1,TGCGCCAGCAGCTTGGCGGGCACCGGGACAGGAGGGAACGAGCAGTACTTC,CASSLAGTGTGGNEQYF
TRBV5-4,-,TRBJ2-3,-,TGTGCCAGCAGCTTGGCCGGAGGCACAGATACGCAGTATTTT,CASSLAGGTDTQYF
TRBV18,-,TRBJ1-1,-,TGTGCCAGCTCACCGATCAAAGCCGAGAACACTGAAGCTTTCTTT,CASSPIKAENTEAFF
TRBV5-1,-,TRBJ2-5,TRBD1,TGCGCCAGCAGCTTGGGACAGGGGGCGAACCCCCAGTACTTC,CASSLGQGANPQYF
TRBV5-1,-,TRBJ2-1,-,TGCGCCAGCAGCTTCACAACGGGTGAGCAGTTCTTC,CASSFTTGEQFF
TRBV7-2,once,TRBJ1-1,-,TGTGCCAGCAGCCCACAGGGTATCGAGGCTTTCTTT,CASSPQGIEAFF